This T cell receptor (beta chain) emerged from a study of T cell changes during pregnancy in multiple sclerosis. In germline, CDR1 is SGHRS, CDR2 YFSETQ. The CDR3 covers 15 residues. V was trimmed by 0 bases and J by 0 bases, leaving 7 bases between them. TCRdb's copy holds only in-frame clones and misses some; the assay was immunoSEQ multiplex PCR. The sample consists of some 40,000 clones, 85% to 95% of them appearing once. The chain recombines TRBV5-1 with TRBJ1-5; no definite D call. This sequence originates from a female donor with multiple sclerosis, enrolled in a pregnancy study. This sample comprised CD4+ T cells from peripheral blood mononuclear cells, obtained after pregnancy. The CDR3 sequence: CASSLDSNSNQPQHF. The CDR3 DNA is TGCGCCAGCAGCTTGGACAGTAATAGCAATCAGCCCCAGCATTTT.